The 2 T cell receptor beta chains below come from one sample, sequenced in a study of beta chain features in type 1 diabetes. The sequenced template was cDNA made from the entire isolated RNA. TCRdb's copy holds only in-frame clones and misses some; the assay was immunoSEQ multiplex PCR. The sample records 300,000 to 450,000 clones, 15% to 20% being singletons. Sequencing input: naive CD4+ T cells from blood. Receptor source: a woman aged 18-29 years in good health.

The table lists this clone with a few counts. V is TRBV7-8 and J is TRBJ2-1, with 10 bases lining up with TRBD2. CDR1 and CDR2 from the germline V gene are SGHVS and FQNEAQ. This CDR3 comprises 15 residues. The trim removed 6 bases at V and 4 bases at J, leaving 6 bases unmatched. The DNA for the CDR3 is TGTGCCAGCAGTCAGACTAGCGGGTCGTACAATGAGCAGTTCTTC. The encoded protein is CASSQTSGSYNEQFF.

The chain carries TRBV2 and TRBJ2-3; 9 bases align to TRBD1. Per germline, CDR1 SNHLY and CDR2 FYNNEI. The CDR3 has 13 amino acids. Trimming at V came to 7 bases and at J to 6 bases, leaving 5 bases not matched to a gene. Here the CDR3 DNA reads TGTGCCAGCACCGGACAGGGGATGGATACGCAGTATTTT. This translates into CASTGQGMDTQYF.